The rows below give T cell receptor beta chains drawn from one sample of a study of OX40 agonist ivuxolimab in advanced cancers. Sequencing was performed with immunoSEQ multiplex PCR; in TCRdb, only in-frame clones are kept and a portion is missing. The sample includes approximately 35,000 clones, around 92% of them seen just once. Sample: CD4+ or CD8+ T cells sorted from blood, taken in a trial of the OX40 agonist ivuxolimab. Receptors were obtained from an adult with an advanced solid tumor such as melanoma, head and neck, liver or kidney cancer. The CDR3 runs from the conserved cysteine through the conserved F or W. The order of the fields is CDR3 DNA, CDR3 protein, D gene, clone size, V gene, CDR3 length, J gene. A D gene is named only where the DNA matches it firmly. Clone sizes are given selectively: once, few, many, or a class where the clone is expanded.

CDR3nt: TGCGCCAGCAGCCAATCGACTAGCGGGAGCTACGAGCAGTACTTC
CDR3aa: CASSQSTSGSYEQYF
d_gene: TRBD2
abundance: -
v_gene: TRBV4-3
len: 15
j_gene: TRBJ2-7

CDR3nt: TGCGCCAGCAGCCAAGGGAACGGTCCTCTTTACAATGAGCAGTTCTTC
CDR3aa: CASSQGNGPLYNEQFF
d_gene: -
abundance: once
v_gene: TRBV4-3
len: 16
j_gene: TRBJ2-1

CDR3nt: TGTGCCAGCAGCTGGACAGAAATTCTAGCCAAAAACATTCAGTACTTC
CDR3aa: CASSWTEILAKNIQYF
d_gene: -
abundance: -
v_gene: TRBV7-9
len: 16
j_gene: TRBJ2-4

CDR3nt: TGTGCCACCAGCTCGCGACAGGCCGAGCAGTACTTC
CDR3aa: CATSSRQAEQYF
d_gene: -
abundance: few
v_gene: TRBV15
len: 12
j_gene: TRBJ2-7

CDR3nt: TGCAGCGTTGGGGGGGGACAGCTTGAAAAACTGTTTTTT
CDR3aa: CSVGGGQLEKLFF
d_gene: TRBD1
abundance: -
v_gene: TRBV29-1
len: 13
j_gene: TRBJ1-4

CDR3nt: TGTGCCAGCAGTTTATCGGTATTACAGGGGGATACAGATACGCAGTATTTT
CDR3aa: CASSLSVLQGDTDTQYF
d_gene: TRBD1
abundance: -
v_gene: TRBV28
len: 17
j_gene: TRBJ2-3

CDR3nt: TGTGCCAGCAGCTCCCCAGGGGGCATAGATTCACCCCTCCACTTT
CDR3aa: CASSSPGGIDSPLHF
d_gene: TRBD1
abundance: -
v_gene: TRBV7-6
len: 15
j_gene: TRBJ1-6

CDR3nt: TGTGCCAGCCGATATCTCGTCCCCGAGGATACGCAGTATTTT
CDR3aa: CASRYLVPEDTQYF
d_gene: -
abundance: -
v_gene: TRBV6-6
len: 14
j_gene: TRBJ2-3

CDR3nt: TGCGCCAGCAGCCAAGATGGGTGGACCTACGAGCAGTACTTC
CDR3aa: CASSQDGWTYEQYF
d_gene: -
abundance: -
v_gene: TRBV4-3
len: 14
j_gene: TRBJ2-7

CDR3nt: TGTGCCAGCAGCCCCCGACAGGGACTTTGGGAGACCCAGTACTTC
CDR3aa: CASSPRQGLWETQYF
d_gene: -
abundance: -
v_gene: TRBV7-9
len: 15
j_gene: TRBJ2-5

CDR3nt: TGTGCCATCAGTGTGGGGGCCACCGGGGGTACGCAGTATTTT
CDR3aa: CAISVGATGGTQYF
d_gene: -
abundance: -
v_gene: TRBV10-3
len: 14
j_gene: TRBJ2-3

CDR3nt: TGTGCCACCGAGGGGGAACAGGGGGGCGGAAACTATGGCTACACCTTC
CDR3aa: CATEGEQGGGNYGYTF
d_gene: TRBD1
abundance: -
v_gene: TRBV10-3
len: 16
j_gene: TRBJ1-2

CDR3nt: TGCGCCAGCAGCCAAGAATGGAGGGCAGGCTATGGCTACACCTTC
CDR3aa: CASSQEWRAGYGYTF
d_gene: -
abundance: -
v_gene: TRBV4-3
len: 15
j_gene: TRBJ1-2

CDR3nt: TGTGCCAGCAGTTACTCGGGGGAAATTGGCTACACCTTC
CDR3aa: CASSYSGEIGYTF
d_gene: -
abundance: -
v_gene: TRBV6-6
len: 13
j_gene: TRBJ1-2

CDR3nt: TGTGCCAGCAGTTTCCCTCGGACAGGAGACTACGAGCAGTACTTC
CDR3aa: CASSFPRTGDYEQYF
d_gene: TRBD1
abundance: -
v_gene: TRBV28
len: 15
j_gene: TRBJ2-7

CDR3nt: TGTGCCAGCAGCCGCCCCCTAGCTTGGTCCTACGAGCAGTACTTC
CDR3aa: CASSRPLAWSYEQYF
d_gene: -
abundance: -
v_gene: TRBV28
len: 15
j_gene: TRBJ2-7

CDR3nt: TGTGCCAGCAGCCCTGGGGAGGATTGGGGAAACACTGAAGCTTTCTTT
CDR3aa: CASSPGEDWGNTEAFF
d_gene: -
abundance: -
v_gene: TRBV5-4
len: 16
j_gene: TRBJ1-1

CDR3nt: TGTGCCAGCAGCGTTTCCGACTCTGGGGCCAACGTCCTGACTTTC
CDR3aa: CASSVSDSGANVLTF
d_gene: -
abundance: -
v_gene: TRBV9
len: 15
j_gene: TRBJ2-6

CDR3nt: TGTGCCAGCAGCCCAGGACTAGCGGGAGCCTCCGAGACCCAGTACTTC
CDR3aa: CASSPGLAGASETQYF
d_gene: TRBD2
abundance: -
v_gene: TRBV7-8
len: 16
j_gene: TRBJ2-5

CDR3nt: TGTGCCGCAAAAAGGGCGGGAGGCCGGAATGAGCAGTTCTTC
CDR3aa: CAAKRAGGRNEQFF
d_gene: TRBD2
abundance: -
v_gene: TRBV27
len: 14
j_gene: TRBJ2-1

CDR3nt: TGCGCCAGCAGTGAAATGGCCACCAGTGATACGCAGTATTTT
CDR3aa: CASSEMATSDTQYF
d_gene: -
abundance: -
v_gene: TRBV10-1
len: 14
j_gene: TRBJ2-3

CDR3nt: TGTGCCAGTAGTATAGATCGCAGTTTCGCGAACACCGGGGAGCTGTTTTTT
CDR3aa: CASSIDRSFANTGELFF
d_gene: -
abundance: -
v_gene: TRBV19
len: 17
j_gene: TRBJ2-2

CDR3nt: TGCAGTGCTAGGGGGAGCAATGAGCAGTTCTTC
CDR3aa: CSARGSNEQFF
d_gene: -
abundance: -
v_gene: TRBV20-1
len: 11
j_gene: TRBJ2-1

CDR3nt: TGCGCCAGCAGCCAAGAGGGACAGGGGCGGCCCTACGAGCAGTACTTC
CDR3aa: CASSQEGQGRPYEQYF
d_gene: TRBD1
abundance: -
v_gene: TRBV4-3
len: 16
j_gene: TRBJ2-7

CDR3nt: TGTGCCAGCAGCTTCCCGGGACTACCGGGAGAGACCCAGTACTTC
CDR3aa: CASSFPGLPGETQYF
d_gene: TRBD2
abundance: -
v_gene: TRBV5-4
len: 15
j_gene: TRBJ2-5

CDR3nt: TGTGCCAGCCCACATCCAATCTGGACAGGGCCCTTCAATCAGCCCCAGCATTTT
CDR3aa: CASPHPIWTGPFNQPQHF
d_gene: TRBD1
abundance: -
v_gene: TRBV19
len: 18
j_gene: TRBJ1-5

CDR3nt: TGTGCCAGCAGCCGGGACTCTGGCTACACCTTC
CDR3aa: CASSRDSGYTF
d_gene: -
abundance: -
v_gene: TRBV7-9
len: 11
j_gene: TRBJ1-2

CDR3nt: TGCAGCGTTGAACCCAGGGTTGAATTCGGTGAGCAGTTCTTC
CDR3aa: CSVEPRVEFGEQFF
d_gene: -
abundance: -
v_gene: TRBV29-1
len: 14
j_gene: TRBJ2-1

CDR3nt: TGCGCCAGCAGCCCCTCAGCGGGAGGGCGGGGGGAGCAGTACTTC
CDR3aa: CASSPSAGGRGEQYF
d_gene: TRBD2
abundance: -
v_gene: TRBV4-3
len: 15
j_gene: TRBJ2-5

CDR3nt: TGTGCCAGCAGCTTAGGGCGGGGGTACACAGATACGCAGTATTTT
CDR3aa: CASSLGRGYTDTQYF
d_gene: TRBD2
abundance: -
v_gene: TRBV13
len: 15
j_gene: TRBJ2-3

CDR3nt: TGCAGCGTTGACAGGAACACTGAAGCTTTCTTT
CDR3aa: CSVDRNTEAFF
d_gene: -
abundance: -
v_gene: TRBV29-1
len: 11
j_gene: TRBJ1-1

CDR3nt: TGTGCCAGCAGCTTAGCCGGATTCGGGGGCGAGCAGTACTTC
CDR3aa: CASSLAGFGGEQYF
d_gene: -
abundance: once
v_gene: TRBV7-9
len: 14
j_gene: TRBJ2-7

CDR3nt: TGTGCCACCAGCAGAGATCTGGGCCAGTTTAATGAGCAGTTCTTC
CDR3aa: CATSRDLGQFNEQFF
d_gene: -
abundance: -
v_gene: TRBV15
len: 15
j_gene: TRBJ2-1

CDR3nt: TGTGCCAGCAGAGTCGGGTCTGGGTCTTCCTACGAGCAGTACTTC
CDR3aa: CASRVGSGSSYEQYF
d_gene: -
abundance: -
v_gene: TRBV7-2
len: 15
j_gene: TRBJ2-7

CDR3nt: TGTGCCAGCAGTTCCCAAGGCGACTACGAGGAAAAACTGTTTTTT
CDR3aa: CASSSQGDYEEKLFF
d_gene: -
abundance: -
v_gene: TRBV28
len: 15
j_gene: TRBJ1-4

CDR3nt: TGCAGCGTAGGGACTAACTACGAGCAGTACTTC
CDR3aa: CSVGTNYEQYF
d_gene: TRBD2
abundance: -
v_gene: TRBV29-1
len: 11
j_gene: TRBJ2-7

CDR3nt: TGTGCCAGCAGCCAGGGGGGAGGGGTAAGCAAAAACATTCAGTACTTC
CDR3aa: CASSQGGGVSKNIQYF
d_gene: TRBD2
abundance: -
v_gene: TRBV4-2
len: 16
j_gene: TRBJ2-4

CDR3nt: TGCGCCAGCAGCCCGGAAACCGGTGGGAATGAGCAGTTCTTC
CDR3aa: CASSPETGGNEQFF
d_gene: -
abundance: -
v_gene: TRBV4-1
len: 14
j_gene: TRBJ2-1

CDR3nt: TGTGCCAGCATCAGATCCTACGAGCAGTACTTC
CDR3aa: CASIRSYEQYF
d_gene: -
abundance: -
v_gene: TRBV2
len: 11
j_gene: TRBJ2-7

CDR3nt: TGTGCCAGCAGCTTAGAGGCCAGCGGGAGTTCCTACGAGCAGTACTTC
CDR3aa: CASSLEASGSSYEQYF
d_gene: TRBD2
abundance: -
v_gene: TRBV7-2
len: 16
j_gene: TRBJ2-7

CDR3nt: TGTGCCAGTAGTTCCCCCTACGAGCAGTACTTC
CDR3aa: CASSSPYEQYF
d_gene: -
abundance: -
v_gene: TRBV19
len: 11
j_gene: TRBJ2-7

CDR3nt: TGTGCCAGCAGTTTCCCTACCACGGGACCAACCTACGAGCAGTACTTC
CDR3aa: CASSFPTTGPTYEQYF
d_gene: -
abundance: -
v_gene: TRBV28
len: 16
j_gene: TRBJ2-7